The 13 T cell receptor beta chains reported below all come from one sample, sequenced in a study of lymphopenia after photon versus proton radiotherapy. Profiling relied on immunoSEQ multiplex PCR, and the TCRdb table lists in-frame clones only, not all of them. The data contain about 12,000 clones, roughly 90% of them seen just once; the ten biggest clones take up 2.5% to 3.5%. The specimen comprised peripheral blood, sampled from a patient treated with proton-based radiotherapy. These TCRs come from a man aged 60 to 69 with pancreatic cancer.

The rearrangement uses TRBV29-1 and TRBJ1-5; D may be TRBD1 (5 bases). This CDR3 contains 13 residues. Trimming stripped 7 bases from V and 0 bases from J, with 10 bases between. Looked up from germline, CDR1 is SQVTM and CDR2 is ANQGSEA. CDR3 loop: CSGMTDSNQPQHF. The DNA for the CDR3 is TGCAGCGGGATGACAGATAGCAATCAGCCCCAGCATTTT.

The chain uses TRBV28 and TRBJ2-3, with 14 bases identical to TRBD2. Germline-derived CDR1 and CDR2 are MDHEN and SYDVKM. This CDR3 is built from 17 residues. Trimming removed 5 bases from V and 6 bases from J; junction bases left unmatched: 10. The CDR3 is CASSPTLGLAGVDTQYF. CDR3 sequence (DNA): TGTGCCAGCAGTCCAACACTGGGACTAGCGGGAGTGGATACGCAGTATTTT. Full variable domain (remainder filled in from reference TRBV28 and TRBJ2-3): DVKVTQSSRYLVKRTGEKVFLECVQDMDHENMFWYRQDPGLGLRLIYFSYDVKMKEKGDIPEGYSVSREKKERFSLILESASTNQTSMYLCASSPTLGLAGVDTQYFGPGTRLTVL.

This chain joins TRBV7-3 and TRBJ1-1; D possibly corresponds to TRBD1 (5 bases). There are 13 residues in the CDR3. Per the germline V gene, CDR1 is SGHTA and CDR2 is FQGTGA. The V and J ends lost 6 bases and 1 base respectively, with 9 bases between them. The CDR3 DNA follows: TGTGCCAGCAGAAGACAGCCGAACACTGAAGCTTTCTTT. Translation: CASRRQPNTEAFF.

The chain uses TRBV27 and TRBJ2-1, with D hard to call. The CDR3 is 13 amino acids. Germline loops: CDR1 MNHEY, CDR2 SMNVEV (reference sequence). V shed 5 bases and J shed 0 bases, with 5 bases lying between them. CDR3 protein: CASSPNSYNEQFF. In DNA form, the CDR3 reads TGTGCCAGCAGTCCCAACTCCTACAATGAGCAGTTCTTC.

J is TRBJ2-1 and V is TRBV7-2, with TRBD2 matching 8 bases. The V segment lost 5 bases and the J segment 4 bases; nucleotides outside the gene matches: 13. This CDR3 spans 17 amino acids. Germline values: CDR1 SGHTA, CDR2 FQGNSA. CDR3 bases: TGTGCCAGCAGCCCCGGACTAGCCAGACAGATTTACAATGAGCAGTTCTTC. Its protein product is CASSPGLARQIYNEQFF. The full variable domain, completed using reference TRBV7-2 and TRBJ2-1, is GAGVSQSPSNKVTEKGKDVELRCDPISGHTALYWYRQSLGQGLEFLIYFQGNSAPDKSGLPSDRFSAERTGGSVSTLTIQRTQQEDSAVYLCASSPGLARQIYNEQFFGPGTRLTVL.

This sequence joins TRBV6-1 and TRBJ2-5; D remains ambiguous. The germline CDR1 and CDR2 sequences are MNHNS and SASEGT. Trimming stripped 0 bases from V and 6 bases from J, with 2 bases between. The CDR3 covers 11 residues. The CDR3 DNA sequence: TGTGCCAGCAGTGAAGCACAGACCCAGTACTTC. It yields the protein CASSEAQTQYF.

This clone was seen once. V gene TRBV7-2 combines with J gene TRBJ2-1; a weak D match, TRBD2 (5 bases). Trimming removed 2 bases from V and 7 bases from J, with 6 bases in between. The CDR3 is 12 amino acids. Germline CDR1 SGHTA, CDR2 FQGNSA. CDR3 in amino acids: CASSLTRNEQFF. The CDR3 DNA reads TGTGCCAGCAGCTTAACTAGGAATGAGCAGTTCTTC.

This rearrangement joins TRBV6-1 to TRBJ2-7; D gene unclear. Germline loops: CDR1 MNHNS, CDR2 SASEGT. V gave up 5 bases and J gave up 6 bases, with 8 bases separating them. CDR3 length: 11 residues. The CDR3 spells CASSSLGEQYF. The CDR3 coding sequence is TGTGCCAGCAGTTCCCTAGGCGAGCAGTACTTC.

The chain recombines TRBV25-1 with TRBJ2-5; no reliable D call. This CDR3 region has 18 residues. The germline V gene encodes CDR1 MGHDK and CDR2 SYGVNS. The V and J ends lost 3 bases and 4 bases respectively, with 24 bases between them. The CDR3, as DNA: TGTGCCAGCAGTGACATGGTTCAATTGGCCCTGCCCCTAGAGACCCAGTACTTC. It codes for CASSDMVQLALPLETQYF. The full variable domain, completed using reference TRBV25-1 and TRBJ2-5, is EADIYQTPRYLVIGTGKKITLECSQTMGHDKMYWYQQDPGMELHLIHYSYGVNSTEKGDLSSESTVSRIRTEHFPLTLESARPSHTSQYLCASSDMVQLALPLETQYFGPGTRLLVL.

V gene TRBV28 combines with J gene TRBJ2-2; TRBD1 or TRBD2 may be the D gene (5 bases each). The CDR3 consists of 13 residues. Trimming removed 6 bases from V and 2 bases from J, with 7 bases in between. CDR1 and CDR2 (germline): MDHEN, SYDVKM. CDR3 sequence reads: CASRGTNTGELFF. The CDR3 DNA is TGTGCCAGCAGGGGGACCAACACCGGGGAGCTGTTTTTT.

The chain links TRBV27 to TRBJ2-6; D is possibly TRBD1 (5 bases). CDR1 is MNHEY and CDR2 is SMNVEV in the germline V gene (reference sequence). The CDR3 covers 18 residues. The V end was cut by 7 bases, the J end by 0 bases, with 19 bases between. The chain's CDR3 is CASTTARQSLSGANVLTF. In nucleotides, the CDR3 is TGTGCCAGCACCACTGCCCGACAGTCCCTCTCTGGGGCCAACGTCCTGACTTTC. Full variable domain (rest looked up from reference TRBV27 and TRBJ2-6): EAQVTQNPRYLITVTGKKLTVTCSQNMNHEYMSWYRQDPGLGLRQIYYSMNVEVTDKGDVPEGYKVSRKEKRNFPLILESPSPNQTSLYFCASTTARQSLSGANVLTFGAGSRLTVL.

The CDR3 protein is CASSSSTGTRNTEAFF. DNA for the CDR3: TGTGCCAGCAGCTCTTCGACAGGCACGAGGAACACTGAAGCTTTCTTT. The chain employs TRBV11-2 and TRBJ1-1; weak D call: TRBD1 (6 bases). The germline V gene encodes CDR1 SGHAT and CDR2 FQNNGV. V shed 4 bases and J shed 1 base, with 16 bases lying between them. The CDR3 is 16 residues long.

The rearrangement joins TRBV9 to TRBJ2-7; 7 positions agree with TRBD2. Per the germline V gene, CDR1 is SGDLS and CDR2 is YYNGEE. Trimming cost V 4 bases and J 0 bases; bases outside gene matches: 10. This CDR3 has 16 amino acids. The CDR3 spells CASSTTSASSSYEQYF. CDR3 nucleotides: TGTGCCAGCAGCACCACTAGCGCCTCCTCCTCCTACGAGCAGTACTTC.